The rows below give T cell receptor beta chains drawn from one sample of a study of T cell responses to AZD1222 COVID-19 vaccine. This table comes from immunoSEQ multiplex PCR, and its TCRdb copy is limited to in-frame clones, with some not included. The table lists around 58,000 clones, around 80% of them singletons. The sample was peripheral blood, taken on day 0 of AZD1222 vaccination. The receptor source for this set is an adult in good health. CDR3s leave out the opening cysteine and the closing phenylalanine or tryptophan. Only some rows state a clone size, as once, few, many or a class for expanded clones.

>TRBJ1-5|.|TRBV24-1|14
ATSDPGQGPNQPQH
>TRBJ1-2|.|TRBV12-3/TRBV12-4|11
ASSLSTGWGYT
>TRBJ1-6|.|TRBV5-1|15
ASSLGGAYRGRSPLH
>TRBJ2-5|.|TRBV19|13
ASSTGLAGQETQY
>TRBJ2-2|.|TRBV28|14
ASRPLAEANTGELF
>TRBJ1-4|.|TRBV28|10
ASSLHPVGLF
>TRBJ2-7|.|TRBV7-2|14
ASRSTGGPSSYEQY
>TRBJ2-5|.|TRBV28|12
ASRLAGALETQY
>TRBJ2-3|.|TRBV7-2|13
ASSSGTGRRDTQY
>TRBJ2-7|medium-sized|TRBV9|13
ASSPRQGTPYEQY
>TRBJ2-7|.|TRBV6-5|9
ASNLGGEQY
>TRBJ2-5|.|TRBV4-1|15
ASSPGRGSSDQETQY
>TRBJ1-2|once|TRBV15|11
ATSQPGSGGYT
>TRBJ1-5|.|TRBV19|15
ASSTLRGADSNQPQH
>TRBJ2-5|.|TRBV6-2/TRBV6-3|9
ASSYGETQY
>TRBJ1-1|.|TRBV7-9|11
ASSRSGATEAF
>TRBJ1-2|few|TRBV14|13
ASSQPGQGAGGYT
>TRBJ1-1|.|TRBV5-4|12
ASSLRGKNTEAF
>TRBJ2-5|.|TRBV4-1|12
ASSPGRAGETQY
>TRBJ1-1|.|TRBV14|11
ASSQGVYTEAF
>TRBJ2-3|.|TRBV9|16
ASSVGLAGGYSTDTQY
>TRBJ2-7|.|TRBV6-5|11
ASSSRTTYEQY
>TRBJ2-2|.|TRBV5-1|15
ASSNLLTGINTGELF
>TRBJ2-7|.|TRBV3-1/TRBV3-2|11
ASSLAGESEQY
>TRBJ1-1|.|TRBV19|9
ASSISGEAF
>TRBJ2-3|.|TRBV19|12
ASTSGQGTDTQY
>TRBJ1-2|.|TRBV19|11
ASNNGRFYGYT
>TRBJ1-1|.|TRBV6-6|13
ASSYSAGRNTEAF